This entry describes one T cell receptor (beta chain). Antigen specificity is unknown. The germline CDR1 and CDR2 sequences are SQVTM and ANQGSEA. Unmatched junction bases numbered 4, after V lost 4 bases and J lost 2 bases. This CDR3 spans 13 amino acids. This record comes from a study of radiotherapy plus CTLA-4 blockade in lung cancer. Study summary: Objective responses were seen in 15% to 20% of patients, disease control in approximately 30%.

In chemo-refractory metastatic non-small-cell lung cancer, patients got ipilimumab CTLA-4 blockade together with focal radiation. Whole-study results and caveats: In blood, tumor-derived TCR clones expanded after radiotherapy plus ipilimumab. Reports state that early shifts in blood T cell clones, with interferon-beta, best predicted response.

The table came from immunoSEQ multiplex PCR; TCRdb's copy has only in-frame clones and leaves some out. The sample lists about 51,000 clones, approximately 80% occurring once. The sequence derives from a human donor with non-small cell lung cancer whose response to radiotherapy plus ipilimumab could not be evaluated. The V call is TRBV29-1, the J call TRBJ2-7, with TRBD2 identical over 8 bases. Here the sequenced sample was peripheral blood, taken from a patient treated with radiotherapy plus ipilimumab. The CDR3 is CSVVAGGAYEQYF. The CDR3 coding sequence is TGCAGCGTTGTTGCCGGGGGGGCCTACGAGCAGTACTTC.